This T cell receptor beta chain appears in the sequencing data of a study of T and B cells in COVID-19 patients. Overall study results and limits: At recovery TRB diversity and richness exceeded healthy donors, after highly clonal active COVID-19 repertoires.

TRB was amplified from approximately 250-500 ng of blood genomic DNA. The CDR3 totals 17 residues. With V trimmed by 3 bases and J by 5 bases, 16 bases remained unmatched. Only a few counts were recorded for this clonotype. The antigen remains undetermined. TRB rearrangements were amplified by multiplex PCR with BIOMED2 TRB-A/B primers. Using its own MiXCR run on the multiplex PCR reads, TCRdb lists one record per CDR3 protein. The sample contains 8,000 to 10,000 distinct CDR3 sequences, around 27% of which appear only once. The chain has TRBV12-3 or TRBV12-4 and TRBJ2-7, with TRBD2 matching over 7 bases. Source material: blood. This sequence was found in a human donor who had recovered from COVID-19. CDR3 sequence: CASSFWGPRGRTHEQYF. The CDR3 region has the DNA TGTGCCAGCAGTTTTTGGGGTCCCCGCGGGAGAACCCACGAGCAGTACTTC.